This T cell receptor beta chain was recovered during a study of shared clonotypes between healthy human individuals. The CDR3 totals 15 residues. Between the trimmed V and J ends, which lost 5 bases and 0 bases, there was a span of 11 bases. CDR1 is LNHDA and CDR2 is SQIVND in the germline V gene (reference sequence). Data came from immunoSEQ multiplex PCR; TCRdb stores just in-frame clones and leaves some out. The profile shows hundreds of thousands of clones, approximately 73% of them singletons. The chain is built from TRBV19 and TRBJ2-1; tentatively, D is TRBD1 (5 bases). The receptor was derived from a woman younger than 45 in good health. Input material: memory CD4+ T cells sorted from blood. Described subset: CD45RA-negative fraction. CDR3 region: CASSPQASSYNEQFF. The CDR3 nucleotides are TGTGCCAGTAGTCCACAGGCGAGCTCCTACAATGAGCAGTTCTTC.